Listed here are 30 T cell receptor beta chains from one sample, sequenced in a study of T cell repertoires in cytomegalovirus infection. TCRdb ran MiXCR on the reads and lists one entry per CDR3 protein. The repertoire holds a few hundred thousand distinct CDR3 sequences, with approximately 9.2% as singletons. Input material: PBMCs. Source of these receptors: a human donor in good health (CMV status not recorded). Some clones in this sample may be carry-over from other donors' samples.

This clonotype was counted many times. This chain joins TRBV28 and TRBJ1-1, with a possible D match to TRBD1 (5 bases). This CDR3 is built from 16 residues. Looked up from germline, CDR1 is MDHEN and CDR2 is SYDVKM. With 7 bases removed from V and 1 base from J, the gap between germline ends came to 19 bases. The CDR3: CASTRSYPGGNTEAFF. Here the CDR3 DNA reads TGTGCCAGCACACGAAGCTACCCTGGGGGGAACACTGAAGCTTTCTTT. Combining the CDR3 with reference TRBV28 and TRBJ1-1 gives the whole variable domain DVKVTQSSRYLVKRTGEKVFLECVQDMDHENMFWYRQDPGLGLRLIYFSYDVKMKEKGDIPEGYSVSREKKERFSLILESASTNQTSMYLCASTRSYPGGNTEAFFGQGTRLTVV.

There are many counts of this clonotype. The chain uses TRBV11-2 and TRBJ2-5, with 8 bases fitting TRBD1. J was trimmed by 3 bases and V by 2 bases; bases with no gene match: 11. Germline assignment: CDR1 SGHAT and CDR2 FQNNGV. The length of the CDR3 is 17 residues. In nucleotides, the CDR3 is TGTGCCAGCAGCTTAATTGGCAGGGGGCGAAGTGAAGAGACCCAGTACTTC. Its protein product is CASSLIGRGRSEETQYF.

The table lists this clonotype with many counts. CDR3 sequence reads: CASSSGLETQYF. The CDR3 DNA reads as TGTGCCAGCAGTTCAGGGTTGGAGACCCAGTACTTC. V gene TRBV12-3 or TRBV12-4 combines with J gene TRBJ2-5, with D possibly matching TRBD1 (5 bases). The CDR3 is 12 residues long. V was pared by 4 bases and J by 5 bases, with 8 bases between.

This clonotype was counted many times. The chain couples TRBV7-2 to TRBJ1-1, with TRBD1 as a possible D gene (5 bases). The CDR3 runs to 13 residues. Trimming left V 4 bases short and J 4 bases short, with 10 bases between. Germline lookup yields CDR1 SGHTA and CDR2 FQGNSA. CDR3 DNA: TGTGCCAGCAGCTCCCAGGGTATCACTGAAGCTTTCTTT. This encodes CASSSQGITEAFF.

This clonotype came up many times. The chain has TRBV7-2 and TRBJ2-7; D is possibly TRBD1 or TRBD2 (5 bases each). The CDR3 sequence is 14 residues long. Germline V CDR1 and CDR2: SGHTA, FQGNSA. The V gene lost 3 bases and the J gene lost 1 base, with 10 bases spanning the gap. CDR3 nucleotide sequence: TGTGCCAGCAGCTTCACTAGGGGTTCCTACGAGCAGTACTTC. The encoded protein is CASSFTRGSYEQYF.

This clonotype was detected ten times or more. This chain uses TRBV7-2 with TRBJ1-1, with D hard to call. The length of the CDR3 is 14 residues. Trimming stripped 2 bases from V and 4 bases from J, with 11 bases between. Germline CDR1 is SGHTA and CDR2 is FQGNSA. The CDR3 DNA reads TGTGCCAGCAGCTTATCTCGGGTGGGCACTGAAGCTTTCTTT. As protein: CASSLSRVGTEAFF.

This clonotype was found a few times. The CDR3 DNA reads as TGCAGCGTTGTTTATTACAGGGGGCTACAAGAGACCCAGTACTTC. Encoded protein: CSVVYYRGLQETQYF. The gene calls are TRBV29-1 and TRBJ2-5; 9 bases agree with TRBD1. CDR3 length equals 15 residues. Germline V gives CDR1 SQVTM, CDR2 ANQGSEA. Trimming at V came to 4 bases and at J to 2 bases, leaving 8 bases not matched to a gene.

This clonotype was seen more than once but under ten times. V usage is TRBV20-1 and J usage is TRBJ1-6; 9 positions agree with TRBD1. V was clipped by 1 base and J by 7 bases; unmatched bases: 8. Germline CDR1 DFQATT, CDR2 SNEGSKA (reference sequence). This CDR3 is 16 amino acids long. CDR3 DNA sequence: TGCAGTGCTAGAGTTCTCCCGGGACAGGGAAATTCACCCCTCCACTTT. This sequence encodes CSARVLPGQGNSPLHF.

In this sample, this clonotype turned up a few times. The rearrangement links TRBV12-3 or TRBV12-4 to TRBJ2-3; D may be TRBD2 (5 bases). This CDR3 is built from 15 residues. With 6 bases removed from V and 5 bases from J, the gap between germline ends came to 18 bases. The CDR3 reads CASRQQILGRDTQYF. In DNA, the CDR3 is TGTGCCAGCAGGCAGCAGATCCTGGGGAGAGATACGCAGTATTTT.

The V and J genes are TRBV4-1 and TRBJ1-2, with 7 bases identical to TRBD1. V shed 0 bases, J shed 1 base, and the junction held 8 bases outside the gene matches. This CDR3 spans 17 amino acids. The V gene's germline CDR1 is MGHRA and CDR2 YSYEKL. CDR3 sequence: CASSQEGGGGINYGYTF. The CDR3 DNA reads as TGCGCCAGCAGCCAAGAAGGAGGGGGCGGCATTAACTATGGCTACACCTTC.

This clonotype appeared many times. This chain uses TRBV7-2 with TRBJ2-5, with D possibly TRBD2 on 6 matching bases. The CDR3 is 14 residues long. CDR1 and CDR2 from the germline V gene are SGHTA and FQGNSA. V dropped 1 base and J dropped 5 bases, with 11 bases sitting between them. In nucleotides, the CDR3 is TGTGCCAGCAGCTTAGTCGTGGAGGGGGAGACCCAGTACTTC. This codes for CASSLVVEGETQYF. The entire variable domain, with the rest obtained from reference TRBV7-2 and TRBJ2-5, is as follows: GAGVSQSPSNKVTEKGKDVELRCDPISGHTALYWYRQSLGQGLEFLIYFQGNSAPDKSGLPSDRFSAERTGGSVSTLTIQRTQQEDSAVYLCASSLVVEGETQYFGPGTRLLVL.

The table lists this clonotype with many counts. CDR3 protein: CASSYDRVVNEQFF. The CDR3, as DNA: TGTGCCAGCAGTTACGACAGGGTCGTGAATGAGCAGTTCTTC. The chain links TRBV6-5 to TRBJ2-1; TRBD1 matches at 7 bases. The V segment lost 2 bases and the J segment 7 bases; nucleotides outside the gene matches: 5. The CDR3 consists of 14 residues. Germline CDR1 MNHEY, CDR2 SVGAGI.

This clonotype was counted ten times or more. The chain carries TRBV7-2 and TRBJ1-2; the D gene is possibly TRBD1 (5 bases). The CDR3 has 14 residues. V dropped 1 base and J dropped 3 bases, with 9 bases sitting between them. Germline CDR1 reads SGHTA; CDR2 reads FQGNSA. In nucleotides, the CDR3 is TGTGCCAGCAGCTTAGTCGGCAGGGACTATGGCTACACCTTC. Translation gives CASSLVGRDYGYTF.

CDR3 amino acids: CASSGYAGTGGEQYF. For the CDR3, the DNA is TGTGCCAGTAGTGGTTACGCCGGGACAGGGGGCGAGCAGTACTTC. The chain recombines TRBV19 with TRBJ2-7; 11 nucleotides match TRBD1. Germline V lookup: CDR1 LNHDA, CDR2 SQIVND (reference sequence). The CDR3 is 15 residues long. Trimming took 5 bases from V and 6 from J; bases not matched to a gene: 9.

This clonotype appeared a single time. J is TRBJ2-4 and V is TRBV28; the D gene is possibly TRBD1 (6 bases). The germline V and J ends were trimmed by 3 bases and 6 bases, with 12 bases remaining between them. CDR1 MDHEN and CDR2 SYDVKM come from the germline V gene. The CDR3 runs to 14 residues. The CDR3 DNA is TGTGCCAGCAGTTTTGGGACATTAACAAACATTCAGTACTTC. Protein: CASSFGTLTNIQYF. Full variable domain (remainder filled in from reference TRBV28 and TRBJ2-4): DVKVTQSSRYLVKRTGEKVFLECVQDMDHENMFWYRQDPGLGLRLIYFSYDVKMKEKGDIPEGYSVSREKKERFSLILESASTNQTSMYLCASSFGTLTNIQYFGAGTRLSVL.

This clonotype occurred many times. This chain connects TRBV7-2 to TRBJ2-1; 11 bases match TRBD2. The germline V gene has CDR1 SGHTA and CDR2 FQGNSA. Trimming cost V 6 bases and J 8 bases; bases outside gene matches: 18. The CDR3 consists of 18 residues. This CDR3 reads CASSFHTGLAGGRDEQFF. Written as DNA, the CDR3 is TGTGCCAGCAGTTTCCACACGGGATTAGCGGGGGGGCGTGATGAGCAGTTCTTC.

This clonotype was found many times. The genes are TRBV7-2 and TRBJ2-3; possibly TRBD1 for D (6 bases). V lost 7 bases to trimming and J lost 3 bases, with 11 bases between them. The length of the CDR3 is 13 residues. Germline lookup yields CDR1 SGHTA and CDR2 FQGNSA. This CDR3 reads CASNGRGTDTQYF. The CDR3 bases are TGTGCCAGCAACGGCAGGGGAACAGATACGCAGTATTTT.

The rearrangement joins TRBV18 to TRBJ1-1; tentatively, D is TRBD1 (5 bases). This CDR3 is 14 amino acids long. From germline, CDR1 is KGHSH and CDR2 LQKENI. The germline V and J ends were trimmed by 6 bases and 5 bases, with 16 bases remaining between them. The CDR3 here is CASSTDGAGTEAFF. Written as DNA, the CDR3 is TGTGCCAGCTCTACCGACGGGGCGGGTACTGAAGCTTTCTTT.

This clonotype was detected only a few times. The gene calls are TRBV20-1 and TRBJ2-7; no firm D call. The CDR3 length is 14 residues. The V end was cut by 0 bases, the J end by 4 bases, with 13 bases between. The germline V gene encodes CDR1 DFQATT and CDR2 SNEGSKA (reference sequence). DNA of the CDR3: TGCAGTGCTAGAGACCCTACCCGCGGTTACGAGCAGTACTTC. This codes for CSARDPTRGYEQYF.

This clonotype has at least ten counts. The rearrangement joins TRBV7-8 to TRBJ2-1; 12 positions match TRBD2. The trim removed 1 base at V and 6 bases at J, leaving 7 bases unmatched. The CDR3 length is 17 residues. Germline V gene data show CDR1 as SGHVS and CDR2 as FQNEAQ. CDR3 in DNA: TGTGCCAGCAGCTTAGGCCTGACTAGCGGGGGACTCAATGAGCAGTTCTTC. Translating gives CASSLGLTSGGLNEQFF.

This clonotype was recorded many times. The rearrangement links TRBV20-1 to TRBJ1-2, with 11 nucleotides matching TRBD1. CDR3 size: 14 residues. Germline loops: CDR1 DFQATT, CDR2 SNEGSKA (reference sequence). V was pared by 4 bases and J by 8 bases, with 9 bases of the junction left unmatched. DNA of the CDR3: TGCAGTGCTAATACTGGACAGGGGGCTCGGGGCTACACCTTC. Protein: CSANTGQGARGYTF.

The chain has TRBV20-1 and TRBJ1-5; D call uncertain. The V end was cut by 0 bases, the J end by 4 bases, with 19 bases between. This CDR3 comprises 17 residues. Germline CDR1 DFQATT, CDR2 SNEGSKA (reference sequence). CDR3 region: CSARDLYSLGGNQPQHF. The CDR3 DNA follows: TGCAGTGCTAGAGATTTGTACAGCCTAGGAGGGAATCAGCCCCAGCATTTT.

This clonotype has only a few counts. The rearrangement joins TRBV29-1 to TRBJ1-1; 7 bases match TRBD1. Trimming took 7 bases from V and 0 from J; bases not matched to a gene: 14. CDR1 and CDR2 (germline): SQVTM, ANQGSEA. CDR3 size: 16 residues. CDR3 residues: CSGRDRVMSMNTEAFF. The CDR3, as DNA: TGCAGCGGGAGAGACAGGGTGATGTCCATGAACACTGAAGCTTTCTTT.

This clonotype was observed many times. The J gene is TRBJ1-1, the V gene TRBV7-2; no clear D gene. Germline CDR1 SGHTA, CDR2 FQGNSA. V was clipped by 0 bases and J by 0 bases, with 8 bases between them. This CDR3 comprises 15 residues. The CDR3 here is CASSLASQMNTEAFF. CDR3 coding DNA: TGTGCCAGCAGCTTAGCATCTCAGATGAACACTGAAGCTTTCTTT.

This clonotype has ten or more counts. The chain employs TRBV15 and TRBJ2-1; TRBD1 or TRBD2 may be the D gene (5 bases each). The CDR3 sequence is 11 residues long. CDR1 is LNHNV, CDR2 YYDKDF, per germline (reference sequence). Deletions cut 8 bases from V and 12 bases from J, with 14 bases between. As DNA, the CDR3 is TGTGCCACCGGTTCGAGGGGCCCGCAGTTCTTC. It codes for CATGSRGPQFF.

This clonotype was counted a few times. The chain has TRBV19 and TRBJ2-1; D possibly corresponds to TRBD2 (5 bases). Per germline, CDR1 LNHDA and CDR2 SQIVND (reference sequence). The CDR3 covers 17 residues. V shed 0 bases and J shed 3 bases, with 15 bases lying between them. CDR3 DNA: TGTGCCAGTAGTATAGATGGAGGACGGTCTTTCTACAATGAGCAGTTCTTC. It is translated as CASSIDGGRSFYNEQFF.

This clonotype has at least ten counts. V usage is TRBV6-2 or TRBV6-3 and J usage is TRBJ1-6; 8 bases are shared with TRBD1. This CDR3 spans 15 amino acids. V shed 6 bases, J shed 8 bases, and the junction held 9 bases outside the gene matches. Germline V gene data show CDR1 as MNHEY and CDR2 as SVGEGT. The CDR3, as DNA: TGTGCCAGCAGAGGCAGACAGGGGACCTATTCACCCCTCCACTTT. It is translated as CASRGRQGTYSPLHF.

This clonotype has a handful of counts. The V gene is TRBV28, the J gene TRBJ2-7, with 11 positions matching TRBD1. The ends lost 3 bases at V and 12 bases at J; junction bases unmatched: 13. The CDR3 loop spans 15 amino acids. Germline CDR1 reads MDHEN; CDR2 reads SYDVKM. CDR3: CASSLGGTGGTGVYF. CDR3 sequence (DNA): TGTGCCAGCAGTTTGGGGGGGACAGGGGGGACCGGCGTGTACTTC.

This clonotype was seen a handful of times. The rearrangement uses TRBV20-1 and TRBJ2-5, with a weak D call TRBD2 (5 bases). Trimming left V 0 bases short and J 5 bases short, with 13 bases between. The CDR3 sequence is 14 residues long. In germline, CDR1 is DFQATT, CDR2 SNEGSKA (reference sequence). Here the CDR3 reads CSARDPGRGETQYF. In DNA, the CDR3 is TGCAGTGCTAGAGATCCGGGCAGAGGGGAGACCCAGTACTTC.

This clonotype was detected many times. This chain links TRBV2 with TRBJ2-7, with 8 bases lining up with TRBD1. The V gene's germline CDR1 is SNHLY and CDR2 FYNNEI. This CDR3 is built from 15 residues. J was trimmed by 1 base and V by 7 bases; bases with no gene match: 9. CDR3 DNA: TGTGCCAGCAAAGAGGACAGGGCGATTTCCTACGAGCAGTACTTC. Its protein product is CASKEDRAISYEQYF.